Listed below are T cell receptor beta chains from one sample, sequenced in a study of CD8 T cells in ankylosing spondylitis. TCRdb reanalysed the 5' RACE reads using MiXCR and keeps one entry per CDR3 protein. The top ten hold about 27% of the sample, which has around 160,000 distinct CDR3 sequences, around 10% seen once. Material for sequencing was blood, either unsorted or a sorted T cell fraction (not recorded which). All receptors come from a male donor with ankylosing spondylitis or in good health (not recorded which). Each CDR3 is given with its conserved first and last residue. A D gene is named only where the DNA matches it firmly. Size tells how often a clone was seen (once, few, many) or the class of an expanded clone, and some rows leave it out.

d_gene | j_gene | abundance | v_gene | CDR3aa | CDR3nt
NA | TRBJ1-5 | many | TRBV6-2/TRBV6-3 | CASSLTSYQPQHF | TGTGCCAGCAGTTTGACGAGTTATCAGCCCCAGCATTTT
NA | TRBJ2-1 | NA | TRBV5-4 | CASSEPGTNEQFF | TGTGCCAGCAGCGAACCTGGGACTAATGAGCAGTTCTTC
NA | TRBJ2-7 | many | TRBV28 | CASSLSRYEQYF | TGTGCCAGCAGTTTATCGCGCTACGAGCAGTACTTC
NA | TRBJ2-1 | many | TRBV6-1 | CASSEVGRGERQFF | TGTGCCAGCAGTGAAGTCGGGAGAGGCGAAAGGCAGTTCTTC
NA | TRBJ2-1 | few | TRBV7-2 | CASSFRGEQFF | TGTGCCAGCAGCTTTAGAGGTGAGCAGTTCTTC
TRBD2 | TRBJ2-1 | few | TRBV20-1 | CSAVHGGGSYNEQFF | TGCAGTGCCGTTCACGGCGGGGGCTCCTACAATGAGCAGTTCTTC
TRBD2 | TRBJ2-5 | many | TRBV5-1 | CASSPRTSQETQYF | TGCGCCAGCAGCCCCCGGACTAGCCAAGAGACCCAGTACTTC
NA | TRBJ2-4 | many | TRBV7-9 | CASSAGLYMAKNIQYF | TGTGCCAGCAGCGCCGGACTATATATGGCCAAAAACATTCAGTACTTC
TRBD1 | TRBJ1-1 | few | TRBV27 | CASSFLGQGAEAFF | TGTGCCAGCAGTTTCTTAGGACAGGGGGCAGAAGCTTTCTTT
NA | TRBJ2-1 | few | TRBV18 | CASSLTGSNEQFF | TGTGCCAGCTCTCTCACCGGGAGCAATGAGCAGTTCTTC
NA | TRBJ2-7 | NA | TRBV6-5 | CASSYSMTAPANEQYF | TGTGCCAGCAGTTACTCAATGACAGCCCCCGCCAACGAGCAGTACTTC
TRBD2 | TRBJ2-1 | NA | TRBV10-1 | CASSLAGGRNEQFF | TGCGCCAGCAGTTTAGCGGGAGGTAGGAATGAGCAGTTCTTC
TRBD2 | TRBJ2-3 | many | TRBV10-3 | CAISSGLAGDTQYF | TGTGCCATCAGTTCGGGACTAGCGGGGGATACGCAGTATTTT
NA | TRBJ2-7 | NA | TRBV29-1 | CSAGSSYEQYF | TGCAGCGCTGGGAGCTCCTACGAGCAGTACTTC
NA | TRBJ2-7 | NA | TRBV29-1 | CSVGSGRGYEQYF | TGCAGCGTTGGGTCTGGCAGGGGCTACGAGCAGTACTTC
TRBD1 | TRBJ2-4 | NA | TRBV15 | CATSRDRSGTVQNIQYF | TGTGCCACCAGCAGAGATCGGTCCGGGACAGTTCAAAACATTCAGTACTTC
TRBD2 | TRBJ2-7 | few | TRBV7-8 | CASSFRDGERGAYEQYF | TGTGCCAGCAGCTTTAGAGATGGGGAGCGGGGGGCCTACGAGCAGTACTTC
NA | TRBJ2-1 | many | TRBV5-1 | CASSLARTSGDYNEQFF | TGCGCCAGCAGCTTGGCAAGGACATCAGGGGACTACAATGAGCAGTTCTTC
NA | TRBJ1-2 | many | TRBV30 | CAWSQGTNYGYTF | TGTGCCTGGAGTCAAGGGACTAACTATGGCTACACCTTC
NA | TRBJ1-2 | many | TRBV7-2 | CASSLDHGVYTF | TGTGCCAGCAGCTTGGATCATGGCGTCTACACCTTC
TRBD2 | TRBJ2-1 | many | TRBV12-3/TRBV12-4 | CASSLITGTSSYNEQFF | TGTGCCAGCAGTTTAATTACAGGGACTAGCTCCTACAATGAGCAGTTCTTC
NA | TRBJ2-2 | few | TRBV12-5 | CASCRSGNTGELFF | TGTGCTAGTTGCCGCTCAGGGAACACCGGGGAGCTGTTTTTT
TRBD1 | TRBJ2-6 | few | TRBV3-1 | CASSHNRGPSGANVLTF | TGTGCCAGCAGCCATAACAGGGGCCCCTCTGGGGCCAACGTCCTGACTTTC
NA | TRBJ1-6 | many | TRBV20-1 | CSARPGGAQNSPLHF | TGCAGTGCTAGACCAGGTGGGGCCCAGAATTCACCCCTCCACTTT
TRBD1 | TRBJ1-1 | many | TRBV5-1 | CASSLGQGSNTEAFF | TGCGCCAGCAGCCTAGGACAGGGATCGAACACTGAAGCTTTCTTT
TRBD2 | TRBJ2-1 | few | TRBV6-5 | CASSWTTTGGNDEQFF | TGTGCCAGCAGTTGGACGACAACGGGAGGCAATGATGAGCAGTTCTTC
TRBD1 | TRBJ2-1 | NA | TRBV2 | CASSQDRGYDEQFF | TGTGCCAGCAGTCAGGACAGGGGATACGATGAGCAGTTCTTC
NA | TRBJ2-1 | many | TRBV27 | CASGINGIGNEQFF | TGTGCCAGCGGGATTAACGGGATCGGCAATGAGCAGTTCTTC
NA | TRBJ2-3 | many | TRBV4-3 | CASSQETTAGGTDTQYF | TGCGCCAGCAGCCAAGAAACGACGGCAGGGGGCACAGATACGCAGTATTTT
TRBD2 | TRBJ2-1 | NA | TRBV20-1 | CSASPLAGVHNEQFF | TGCAGTGCTAGTCCCCTAGCGGGGGTACACAATGAGCAGTTCTTC
NA | TRBJ1-1 | few | TRBV7-9 | CASSLAARMNTEAFF | TGTGCCAGCAGCTTAGCGGCGAGGATGAACACTGAAGCTTTCTTT
TRBD1 | TRBJ2-5 | few | TRBV5-1 | CASRVTGGQETQYF | TGCGCCAGCAGAGTGACAGGGGGCCAAGAGACCCAGTACTTC
NA | TRBJ2-1 | NA | TRBV11-2 | CASSSFRDYNEQFF | TGTGCCAGCAGCTCTTTCAGGGACTACAATGAGCAGTTCTTC
TRBD1 | TRBJ1-1 | NA | TRBV25-1 | CASSEWGTGMNTEAFF | TGTGCCAGCAGTGAATGGGGGACAGGGATGAACACTGAAGCTTTCTTT
TRBD1 | TRBJ2-7 | NA | TRBV7-2 | CASSLAGQGASWQYF | TGTGCCAGCAGCTTAGCGGGACAGGGAGCAAGTTGGCAGTACTTC
NA | TRBJ2-7 | NA | TRBV6-5 | CASNAGNYEQYF | TGTGCCAGCAATGCAGGGAACTACGAGCAGTACTTC
TRBD2 | TRBJ2-3 | NA | TRBV7-2 | CASSSQTGTSPDTQYF | TGTGCCAGCAGCTCGCAGACCGGGACTAGCCCAGATACGCAGTATTTT
TRBD2 | TRBJ2-7 | few | TRBV20-1 | CSARRLAGGDEQYF | TGCAGTGCTAGGAGACTAGCGGGTGGGGACGAGCAGTACTTC
TRBD2 | TRBJ2-3 | NA | TRBV20-1 | CSARDPLAGEADTQYF | TGCAGTGCTAGAGATCCGCTAGCGGGAGAGGCAGATACGCAGTATTTT
NA | TRBJ1-1 | many | TRBV18 | CASSVTANTEAFF | TGTGCCAGCTCAGTCACAGCGAACACTGAAGCTTTCTTT
NA | TRBJ1-5 | many | TRBV9 | CASSEGPDSFNQPQHF | TGTGCCAGCAGCGAGGGGCCAGACAGCTTCAATCAGCCCCAGCATTTT
NA | TRBJ1-2 | many | TRBV6-6 | CAILSNYGYTF | TGTGCCATCTTGAGTAACTATGGCTACACCTTC
TRBD2 | TRBJ2-1 | many | TRBV13 | CASSLGLAGGELEQFF | TGTGCCAGCAGCTTAGGGCTAGCGGGAGGAGAGCTTGAGCAGTTCTTC